This passage covers 29 T cell receptor beta chains from one sample sequenced in a study of shared clonotypes between healthy human individuals. The assay was immunoSEQ multiplex PCR, and TCRdb's table has in-frame clones only and misses some. The data contain hundreds of thousands of clones, 92% of them singletons. Positively selected for CCR7, the CD45RO-negative cells used as naive CD8 cells excluded terminally differentiated effector memory CD45RA+ cells. Sequenced input: naive CD8+ T cells sorted from blood. All receptors come from a man aged 25 to 45 in good health.

This sequence joins TRBV29-1 and TRBJ1-5; D is uncertain. Germline CDR1 SQVTM, CDR2 ANQGSEA. V gave up 6 bases and J gave up 0 bases, with 9 bases separating them. The CDR3 contains 13 residues. The chain's CDR3 is CSVVTNSNQPQHF. The CDR3 DNA reads as TGCAGCGTAGTTACTAATAGCAATCAGCCCCAGCATTTT. Full variable domain (remainder filled in from reference TRBV29-1 and TRBJ1-5): SAVISQKPSRDICQRGTSLTIQCQVDSQVTMMFWYRQQPGQSLTLIATANQGSEATYESGFVIDKFPISRPNLTFSTLTVSNMSPEDSSIYLCSVVTNSNQPQHFGDGTRLSIL.

The chain uses TRBV7-9 and TRBJ2-7; 10 nucleotides match TRBD2. The CDR3 loop spans 14 amino acids. Germline trimming cut 5 bases from V and 1 base from J; bases unmatched to any gene: 2. Germline V gene data show CDR1 as SEHNR and CDR2 as FQNEAQ (reference sequence). The CDR3: CASSPSGGSYEQYF. The DNA for the CDR3 is TGTGCCAGCAGCCCTAGCGGGGGATCCTACGAGCAGTACTTC.

This chain connects TRBV28 to TRBJ2-1, with 10 bases fitting TRBD1. The V and J ends lost 2 bases and 10 bases, in that order; junction bases with no gene match: 11. The length of the CDR3 is 16 residues. Germline assignment: CDR1 MDHEN and CDR2 SYDVKM. The CDR3 nucleotides are TGTGCCAGCAGTTTAACCGAGACAGGGGGCGCTGTAGAGCAGTTCTTC. Translated, it gives CASSLTETGGAVEQFF.

The chain recombines TRBV9 with TRBJ2-2; 11 bases fit TRBD2. Germline assignment: CDR1 SGDLS and CDR2 YYNGEE. This CDR3 region has 18 residues. V lost 4 bases, J lost 0 bases, and 8 bases stayed unmatched. This CDR3 reads CASSLSGRAFANTGELFF. The CDR3 bases are TGTGCCAGCAGCCTTAGCGGGAGGGCCTTCGCGAACACCGGGGAGCTGTTTTTT.

V gene TRBV5-4 combines with J gene TRBJ2-2, with D uncertain. V was pared by 5 bases and J by 7 bases, with 6 bases between. The germline V gene encodes CDR1 SGHNT and CDR2 YYREEE (reference sequence). CDR3 length: 11 amino acids. DNA of the CDR3: TGTGCCAGCAGGTGGGGCGGGGAGCTGTTTTTT. This translates into CASRWGGELFF.

V usage is TRBV11-2 and J usage is TRBJ2-2; TRBD2 matches 9 bases. V lost 3 bases, J lost 6 bases, and 11 bases stayed unmatched. The CDR3 loop spans 17 amino acids. The germline CDR1 and CDR2 sequences are SGHAT and FQNNGV. CDR3: CASSFAGGRVTAGELFF. DNA for the CDR3: TGTGCCAGCAGCTTCGCTGGCGGGAGGGTAACCGCCGGGGAGCTGTTTTTT.

J is TRBJ2-5 and V is TRBV19; 13 bases are a match to TRBD2. Germline V gene sequence: CDR1 LNHDA, CDR2 SQIVND (reference sequence). CDR3 length: 13 amino acids. The V segment lost 6 bases and the J segment 5 bases; nucleotides outside the gene matches: 0. The DNA of the CDR3 is TGTGCCAGTAGACTAGCGGGAGGGGAGACCCAGTACTTC. It translates to CASRLAGGETQYF.

The J gene is TRBJ2-7, the V gene TRBV7-6; either TRBD1 or TRBD2 may supply D (5 bases each). Germline CDR1 reads SGHVS; CDR2 reads FNYEAQ. V was clipped by 2 bases and J by 5 bases, with 19 bases between them. CDR3 length: 16 amino acids. The CDR3 DNA reads as TGTGCCAGCAGCTTAATTGAGGGGCTGGATTCGGACGAGCAGTACTTC. Protein: CASSLIEGLDSDEQYF. Drawing the rest from reference TRBV7-6 and TRBJ2-7, the complete variable domain is GAGVSQSPRYKVTKRGQDVALRCDPISGHVSLYWYRQALGQGPEFLTYFNYEAQQDKSGLPNDRFSAERPEGSISTLTIQRTEQRDSAMYRCASSLIEGLDSDEQYFGPGTRLTVT.

The V gene is TRBV7-6, the J gene TRBJ2-1, with D tentatively TRBD2 (6 bases). Germline CDR1 is SGHVS and CDR2 is FNYEAQ. The V end was cut by 4 bases, the J end by 3 bases, with 10 bases between. This CDR3 comprises 14 residues. The CDR3 reads CASSWGLGYNEQFF. As DNA, the CDR3 is TGTGCCAGCAGCTGGGGACTCGGCTACAATGAGCAGTTCTTC.

The gene calls are TRBV7-2 and TRBJ2-7, with D possibly being TRBD2 (5 bases). There are 14 residues in the CDR3. The germline V and J ends were trimmed by 4 bases and 3 bases, with 13 bases remaining between them. Per germline, CDR1 SGHTA and CDR2 FQGNSA. CDR3 nucleotide sequence: TGTGCCAGCAGCTCCGGAGGAGGAGACTACGAGCAGTACTTC. This translates into CASSSGGGDYEQYF.

The chain carries TRBV6-1 and TRBJ1-4; D might be TRBD1 (5 bases). CDR1 is MNHNS and CDR2 is SASEGT in the germline V gene. The V end lost 4 bases, the J end lost 4 bases, and 10 bases lay between the germline ends. CDR3 length equals 14 residues. The CDR3 DNA is TGTGCCAGCAGTGTCGACAGAATTAATGAAAAACTGTTTTTT. Protein: CASSVDRINEKLFF.

The chain joins TRBV2 to TRBJ2-7, with D perhaps given as TRBD1 or TRBD2 (5 bases each). V was pared by 6 bases and J by 3 bases, with 9 bases between. In germline, CDR1 is SNHLY, CDR2 FYNNEI. The CDR3 extends over 12 amino acids. In nucleotides, the CDR3 is TGTGCCAGCAGAGGGACCTTCTACGAGCAGTACTTC. This sequence encodes CASRGTFYEQYF.

V and J are TRBV11-2 and TRBJ2-7; possible D gene TRBD1, 6 bases. Germline lookup yields CDR1 SGHAT and CDR2 FQNNGV. V was pared by 0 bases and J by 4 bases, with 13 bases between. CDR3 length: 15 residues. Written as DNA, the CDR3 is TGTGCCAGCAGCTTAGAAGTTGGACAGCCTTACGAGCAGTACTTC. Translating it yields CASSLEVGQPYEQYF.

This rearrangement joins TRBV7-2 to TRBJ2-7; D ambiguous. From germline, CDR1 is SGHTA and CDR2 FQGNSA. The CDR3 is 14 amino acids. Trimming took 5 bases from V and 1 from J, leaving 12 bases between them. The CDR3 DNA sequence: TGTGCCAGCAGCGCCGCGTACAGATCCTACGAGCAGTACTTC. Translation: CASSAAYRSYEQYF.

This rearrangement joins TRBV7-8 to TRBJ2-7; 8 bases align to TRBD2. This CDR3 is 15 amino acids long. After removal of 4 bases from V and 0 bases from J, the junction contained 5 bases not matched to a gene. Germline V CDR1 and CDR2: SGHVS, FQNEAQ. The CDR3 nucleotides are TGTGCCAGCAGCTCCCTAGCGGGTAGCTCCTACGAGCAGTACTTC. Translation: CASSSLAGSSYEQYF.

This sequence joins TRBV2 and TRBJ2-3; 8 nucleotides agree with TRBD2. The length of the CDR3 is 19 residues. V dropped 7 bases and J dropped 3; count of bases not matched to a gene: 21. CDR1 and CDR2 from the germline V gene are SNHLY and FYNNEI. The CDR3 loop is CASTGSYPGLARGTDTQYF. The CDR3 DNA reads TGTGCCAGCACCGGGTCGTATCCCGGACTAGCTCGGGGGACAGATACGCAGTATTTT.

The chain links TRBV28 to TRBJ2-3, with D maybe TRBD1 (6 bases). CDR3 length equals 15 residues. V lost 4 bases to trimming and J lost 0 bases, with 11 bases between them. CDR1 MDHEN and CDR2 SYDVKM come from the germline V gene. The CDR3 DNA reads TGTGCCAGCAGTTCCCGGACAGCGAGCACAGATACGCAGTATTTT. Translation gives CASSSRTASTDTQYF.

The rearrangement links TRBV28 to TRBJ2-7; 8 bases are a match to TRBD2. The CDR3 consists of 16 residues. Germline V gene data show CDR1 as MDHEN and CDR2 as SYDVKM. J lost 4 bases, V lost 6 bases, and 14 bases had no gene match. In nucleotides, the CDR3 is TGTGCCAGCAGCCCTCCGGGACTAGTCGAAATATACGAGCAGTACTTC. Translated: CASSPPGLVEIYEQYF.

The rearrangement joins TRBV7-9 to TRBJ2-7, with a weak D call TRBD1 (8 bases). The CDR3 totals 15 residues. In germline, CDR1 is SEHNR, CDR2 FQNEAQ (reference sequence). With 5 bases removed from V and 3 bases from J, the gap between germline ends came to 17 bases. DNA of the CDR3: TGTGCCAGCAGCACAGGGGGGGAAAAGGTCTACGAGCAGTACTTC. Protein product: CASSTGGEKVYEQYF.

Concerning this clone: The same CDR3 also results from other DNA sequences found in this sample. V usage is TRBV7-9 and J usage is TRBJ2-3; D remains unclear. The CDR3 has 11 residues. The V end lost 4 bases, the J end lost 4 bases, and 3 bases lay between the germline ends. The germline V gene encodes CDR1 SEHNR and CDR2 FQNEAQ (reference sequence). CDR3: CASSSPDTQYF. The CDR3 bases are TGTGCCAGCAGCTCGCCAGATACGCAGTATTTT.

This clone is a singleton in its sample. The V and J genes are TRBV7-6 and TRBJ2-3, with D unresolved. This CDR3 is 12 amino acids long. CDR1 is SGHVS, CDR2 FNYEAQ, per germline. V dropped 8 bases and J dropped 0 bases, with 6 bases sitting between them. The CDR3 spells CASAASTDTQYF. CDR3 DNA sequence: TGTGCCAGCGCAGCTAGCACAGATACGCAGTATTTT.

This chain links TRBV19 with TRBJ2-7; TRBD2 agrees at 10 bases. The CDR3 extends over 17 amino acids. Looked up from germline, CDR1 is LNHDA and CDR2 is SQIVND (reference sequence). Losses at the gene ends were 5 bases for V and 5 bases for J; bases not matched to a gene: 15. The CDR3 sequence is CASSEIPGTSAPHEQYF. The CDR3 DNA is TGTGCCAGTAGTGAGATTCCCGGGACTAGCGCCCCCCACGAGCAGTACTTC.

This chain joins TRBV7-2 and TRBJ2-7; 8 positions match TRBD1. The CDR3 contains 15 residues. Losses at the gene ends were 1 base for V and 3 bases for J; bases not matched to a gene: 5. CDR1 SGHTA and CDR2 FQGNSA come from the germline V gene. The CDR3 DNA sequence: TGTGCCAGCAGCTTAGAACAGGGGGGATACTACGAGCAGTACTTC. Amino acids: CASSLEQGGYYEQYF.

This clone has a handful of counts. The rearrangement uses TRBV9 and TRBJ2-7; D is undetermined. The CDR3 has 13 amino acids. V was clipped by 0 bases and J by 5 bases, with 9 bases between them. Germline CDR1 and CDR2: SGDLS and YYNGEE. The chain's CDR3 is CASSVGGIHEQYF. In DNA form, the CDR3 reads TGTGCCAGCAGCGTAGGCGGAATCCACGAGCAGTACTTC.

Concerning this clone itself: One junction end disagrees with the germline gene, perhaps due to a read error. This chain links TRBV27 with TRBJ2-7; 7 bases align to TRBD2. Germline V gene sequence: CDR1 MNHEY, CDR2 SMNVEV (reference sequence). CDR3 length equals 14 residues. The CDR3 sequence is CASSLGGESSEQYF. In DNA, the CDR3 is TGTGCCAGCAGTTTGGGGGGGGAATCCTCCGAGCAGTACTTC.

V gene TRBV9 combines with J gene TRBJ2-1; 9 bases agree with TRBD1. CDR3 size: 16 residues. Per germline, CDR1 SGDLS and CDR2 YYNGEE. V dropped 3 bases and J dropped 8; count of bases not matched to a gene: 12. CDR3 protein: CASSGSTGTGFDEQFF. In DNA, the CDR3 is TGTGCCAGCAGCGGAAGCACCGGGACAGGGTTCGATGAGCAGTTCTTC.

The V and J genes are TRBV5-1 and TRBJ2-5, with D uncertain. The CDR3 is 13 amino acids. Germline-derived CDR1 and CDR2 are SGHRS and YFSETQ. V lost 2 bases and J 2 bases, leaving 7 bases between the germline ends. CDR3 sequence reads: CASSLRPQETQYF. The CDR3 DNA is TGCGCCAGCAGCTTAAGGCCACAAGAGACCCAGTACTTC.

The chain has TRBV9 and TRBJ2-1; 9 nucleotides match TRBD2. V was pared by 3 bases and J by 8 bases, with 9 bases of the junction left unmatched. This CDR3 comprises 15 residues. Germline assignment: CDR1 SGDLS and CDR2 YYNGEE. CDR3 sequence: CASSARIAGDDEQFF. DNA of the CDR3: TGTGCCAGCAGCGCCCGAATAGCGGGAGACGATGAGCAGTTCTTC. The whole variable domain, filled in from reference TRBV9 and TRBJ2-1, reads DSGVTQTPKHLITATGQRVTLRCSPRSGDLSVYWYQQSLDQGLQFLIQYYNGEERAKGNILERFSAQQFPDLHSELNLSSLELGDSALYFCASSARIAGDDEQFFGPGTRLTVL.

This clone was seen only once. The chain employs TRBV5-4 and TRBJ2-3; either TRBD1 or TRBD2 may supply D (5 bases each). The CDR3 runs to 15 residues. V was cut by 4 bases and J by 4 bases, with 16 bases left in between. Germline V gene lookup returns CDR1 SGHNT and CDR2 YYREEE (reference sequence). The CDR3 loop is CASSVIGARADTQYF. In DNA, the CDR3 is TGTGCCAGCAGCGTCATAGGGGCGCGGGCAGATACGCAGTATTTT. The full variable domain, completed using reference TRBV5-4 and TRBJ2-3, is ETGVTQSPTHLIKTRGQQVTLRCSSQSGHNTVSWYQQALGQGPQFIFQYYREEENGRGNFPPRFSGLQFPNYSSELNVNALELDDSALYLCASSVIGARADTQYFGPGTRLTVL.